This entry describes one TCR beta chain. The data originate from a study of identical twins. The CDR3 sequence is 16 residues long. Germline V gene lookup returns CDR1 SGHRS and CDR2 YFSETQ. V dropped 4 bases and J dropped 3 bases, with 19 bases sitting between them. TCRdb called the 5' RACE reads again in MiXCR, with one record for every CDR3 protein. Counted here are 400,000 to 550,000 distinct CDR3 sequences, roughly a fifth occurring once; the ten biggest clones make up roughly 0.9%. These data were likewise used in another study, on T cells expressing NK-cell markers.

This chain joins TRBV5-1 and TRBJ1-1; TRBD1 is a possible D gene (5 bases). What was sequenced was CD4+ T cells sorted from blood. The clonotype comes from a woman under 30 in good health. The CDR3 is CASSPRGDVFDTEAFF. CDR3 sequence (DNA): TGCGCCAGCAGCCCGCGGGGGGATGTTTTTGACACTGAAGCTTTCTTT.